The T cell receptor (beta chain) under discussion was sequenced for a study of blood T cell repertoires in COVID-19 (dated by TCRdb to 2020 to 2021). Study-level background: Samples from collaborators originated in the United States, Italy and Spain and spanned both the acute and convalescent phases of COVID-19. The prospective study material was composed of cDNA or gDNA derived from T cells, B-cell-depleted T cells, or PBMCs. The dataset comprised deeply sampled blood TCRbeta repertoires from subjects exposed to, actively infected with, or recovered from COVID-19. The repertoires were released in a freely available public database intended as a resource for research on the immune response to SARS-CoV-2. The samples were drawn from the first 160 participants of the ongoing ImmuneRACE study and from 1,200 or so subjects provided by 6 global collaborators. The sample metadata nearly always contained a de-identified subject ID, COVID-19 status, age in years and sex. HLA class I and class II types, where available, came from metadata supplied by the sample provider rather than from assay-based typing. Here is what the overall study found, with its caveats: The amount of clinical and demographic metadata varied by source and participant and was provided uncurated.

On this clone itself: Its antigen remains unidentified. No much larger clone exists at a distance of one base, and base qualities are not known.

TCRbeta CDR3 regions were amplified from genomic DNA by means of the immunoSEQ Assay, a bias-controlled multiplex PCR. The authors processed their data as follows. Nucleated cell counts per sample were estimated from amplification of reference gene primers within the assay. Sequence reads were collapsed and filtered to measure the absolute abundance of every unique TCRbeta CDR3 rearrangement. For each sample, productive Simpson clonality was calculated as the square root of Simpson's diversity index over productive rearrangements. TCRdb carries this immuneACCESS record with in-frame sequences only. Its versions omit some clonotypes, under half of them owing to an unresolved V gene in the studies checked, with the rest unexplained. V and J calls plus clone size are reproduced from that table; the DNA served to infer D and trimming. Within this sample are more than 110,000 clones, with 60% to 80% of them counted one time only. Together, the top ten hold over 2.5% of the sample.

The CDR3 covers 18 residues, taking in both the cysteine and the phenylalanine. Only the CDR3 portion is preserved as DNA: 54 bases, with reading frame beginning at the first base. CDR1 and CDR2 were assigned from the germline V gene (reference sequence) as LNHDA and SQIVND. Trimmed from V: 3 bases; trimmed from J: 0 bases; junction bases lacking a gene match: 6. In the prospective study, participants were about 18 to 95 years old, resided in approximately 22 geographic areas of the United States, and were enrolled through a virtual design. In the prospective study, participants were assigned to cohorts based on the clinical history participants reported in a screening survey and a study questionnaire. For ImmuneRACE Cohort 3, a participant was defined as recovered based on two consecutive negative NP/OP PCR tests, clearance by a healthcare professional, or resolution of symptoms. Mobile phlebotomists in the prospective study collected whole blood, serum and a nasopharyngeal or oropharyngeal swab from every participant. Over an approximately 2-month period, participants in the prospective study had the option of providing additional blood draws and questionnaires. Prospective study blood samples were shipped either frozen or at room temperature before DNA extraction.

The receptor's source is a woman aged 50 to 60 who had recovered from COVID-19. Sequencing used PBMCs or T cells enriched from blood (not recorded which). The V gene is TRBV19 and the J gene is TRBJ2-1, with 12 junctional bases fitting TRBD2. The CDR3 has the sequence CASSIGGLAGSSYNEQFF. DNA sequence: TGTGCCAGTAGTATCGGGGGACTAGCGGGTAGCTCCTACAATGAGCAGTTCTTC.